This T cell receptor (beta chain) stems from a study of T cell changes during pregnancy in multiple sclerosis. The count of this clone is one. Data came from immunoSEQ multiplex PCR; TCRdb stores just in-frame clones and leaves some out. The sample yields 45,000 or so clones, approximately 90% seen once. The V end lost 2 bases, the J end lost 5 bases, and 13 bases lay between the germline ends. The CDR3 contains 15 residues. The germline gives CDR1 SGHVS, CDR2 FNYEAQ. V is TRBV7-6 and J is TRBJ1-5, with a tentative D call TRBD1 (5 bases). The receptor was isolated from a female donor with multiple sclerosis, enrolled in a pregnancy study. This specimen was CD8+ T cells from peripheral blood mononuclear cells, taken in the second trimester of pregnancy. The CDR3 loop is CASSLYSGIDQPQHF. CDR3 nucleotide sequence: TGTGCCAGCAGCTTATACTCAGGGATTGATCAGCCCCAGCATTTT.